This entry lists 29 T cell receptor beta chains sequenced from one sample in a study of T cells of healthy individuals. TCRdb recomputed calls from the 5' RACE reads with MiXCR, one row per CDR3 protein. This sample has approximately 89,000 distinct CDR3 sequences, with roughly 5% found just once. The receptors derive from a female donor in good health.

This clonotype was seen many times. The chain has TRBV7-2 and TRBJ1-5, with a weak D call TRBD1 (5 bases). Trimming shortened V by 5 bases and J by 6 bases, and 17 bases separated the two germline ends. There are 15 residues in the CDR3. In germline, CDR1 is SGHTA, CDR2 FQGNSA. The CDR3 sequence is CASSVRRGGIQPQHF. CDR3 DNA: TGTGCCAGCAGCGTTAGGAGGGGAGGGATTCAGCCCCAGCATTTT.

This clonotype was observed many times. The V and J genes are TRBV7-9 and TRBJ1-4; D might be TRBD1 (5 bases). The CDR3 totals 15 residues. Trimming left V 5 bases short and J 2 bases short, with 12 bases between. Germline V CDR1 and CDR2: SEHNR, FQNEAQ (reference sequence). The CDR3 nucleotides are TGTGCCAGCAGCCCCGGGAGGGGTACTAATGAAAAACTGTTTTTT. Translating it yields CASSPGRGTNEKLFF.

This clonotype has ten or more counts. The chain recombines TRBV5-1 with TRBJ2-5; possibly TRBD1 or TRBD2 for D (5 bases each). V lost 4 bases, J lost 1 base, and 14 bases lay in between. CDR3 length: 15 residues. Germline V gene data show CDR1 as SGHRS and CDR2 as YFSETQ. The CDR3 reads CASSTGTASQETQYF. The CDR3 region has the DNA TGCGCCAGCAGCACCGGGACGGCCTCCCAAGAGACCCAGTACTTC.

The chain has TRBV6-5 and TRBJ1-2, with TRBD1 as a possible D gene (5 bases). V lost 9 bases and J lost 4, with 18 bases in between. This CDR3 comprises 14 residues. Germline V gene data show CDR1 as MNHEY and CDR2 as SVGAGI. The CDR3 coding sequence is TGTGCCAGTTCTCAGGGTCAGGGCTCCTATGGCTACACCTTC. Protein: CASSQGQGSYGYTF.

This clonotype came up many times. This chain links TRBV29-1 with TRBJ1-1; 7 nucleotides agree with TRBD1. The J segment lost 5 bases and the V segment lost 4 bases, leaving 10 bases of the junction unmatched. The CDR3 loop spans 14 amino acids. Germline V gene data show CDR1 as SQVTM and CDR2 as ANQGSEA. The CDR3 loop is CSVATTGAPTEAFF. CDR3 in DNA: TGCAGCGTTGCGACCACAGGGGCCCCGACTGAAGCTTTCTTT.

Ten or more counts support this clonotype. The V and J genes are TRBV6-5 and TRBJ2-3; D is perhaps TRBD1 (6 bases). Germline values: CDR1 MNHEY, CDR2 SVGAGI. This CDR3 region has 16 residues. Trimming took 0 bases from V and 1 from J, leaving 11 bases between them. CDR3 region: CASSYSSRGGTDTQYF. The CDR3 bases are TGTGCCAGCAGTTACTCATCCAGGGGCGGCACAGATACGCAGTATTTT.

In the case of this clonotype: This clone may be a read error of a much larger clone one base away. The rearrangement uses TRBV7-9 and TRBJ2-1; D uncertain. Germline V gene lookup returns CDR1 SEHNR and CDR2 FQNEAQ (reference sequence). The CDR3 covers 13 residues. The CDR3 spells CASRFYIGNEQFF. CDR3 nucleotide sequence: TGTGCCAGCCGCTTTTATATAGGGAATGAGCAGTTCTTC.

The V and J genes are TRBV18 and TRBJ2-1; 10 positions agree with TRBD2. CDR1 and CDR2 from the germline V gene are KGHSH and LQKENI. The V segment lost 1 base and the J segment 4 bases; nucleotides outside the gene matches: 4. The CDR3 sequence is 16 residues long. The CDR3 region is CASSPLSSGGYNEQFF. The CDR3 DNA reads as TGTGCCAGCTCACCACTTTCTAGCGGGGGTTACAATGAGCAGTTCTTC. Full variable domain (remainder filled in from reference TRBV18 and TRBJ2-1): NAGVMQNPRHLVRRRGQEARLRCSPMKGHSHVYWYRQLPEEGLKFMVYLQKENIIDESGMPKERFSAEFPKEGPSILRIQQVVRGDSAAYFCASSPLSSGGYNEQFFGPGTRLTVL.

The chain carries TRBV30 and TRBJ1-1, with D tentatively TRBD1 (6 bases). Germline lookup yields CDR1 GTSNPN and CDR2 SVGIG (reference sequence). The CDR3 is 16 amino acids. V dropped 0 bases and J dropped 4 bases, with 18 bases sitting between them. The CDR3 DNA reads TGTGCCTGGAGTGTACTCCATGGGGGAGGGGGCACTGAAGCTTTCTTT. The encoded protein is CAWSVLHGGGGTEAFF.

Comments on this clonotype: A much larger clone lies a single base off, so this may be a read error. The CDR3 nucleotides read TGCGCCAGCAGCTGGGTAGAGACCCAGTACTTC. It codes for CASSWVETQYF. This sequence joins TRBV5-1 and TRBJ2-5; D gene unclear. V lost 3 bases to trimming and J lost 4 bases, with 4 bases between them. This CDR3 is built from 11 residues. Looked up from germline, CDR1 is SGHRS and CDR2 is YFSETQ.

This clonotype was recorded at least ten times. This chain connects TRBV7-3 to TRBJ2-3; tentatively, D is TRBD1 or TRBD2 (5 bases each). The CDR3 sequence is 18 residues long. Germline lookup yields CDR1 SGHTA and CDR2 FQGTGA. With 0 bases removed from V and 0 bases from J, the gap between germline ends came to 16 bases. CDR3 in DNA: TGTGCCAGCAGCTTAACGTTTGGGGCCGGGGCCAGCACAGATACGCAGTATTTT. The encoded protein is CASSLTFGAGASTDTQYF.

This clonotype showed up many times. The chain links TRBV6-5 to TRBJ2-1; D unclear. Trimming cost V 6 bases and J 5 bases, with 8 bases left between them. This CDR3 comprises 12 residues. The germline CDR1 and CDR2 sequences are MNHEY and SVGAGI. Here the CDR3 reads CASRNFDNEQFF. DNA of the CDR3: TGTGCCAGCAGAAATTTCGACAATGAGCAGTTCTTC.

Remarks on this clonotype: A read error is possible here, since a much larger clone lies one base away. The V call is TRBV28, the J call TRBJ2-5; 8 positions agree with TRBD1. Germline V gene sequence: CDR1 MDHEN, CDR2 SYDVKM. The CDR3 has 15 amino acids. Unmatched junction bases numbered 9, after V lost 5 bases and J lost 4 bases. The CDR3 loop is CASSLDRGIRETQYF. The CDR3 DNA follows: TGTGCCAGCAGTCTCGACAGGGGTATCCGAGAGACCCAGTACTTC.

Turning to this clonotype: A much larger clonotype is one base distant, so this may be a read error. J is TRBJ2-3 and V is TRBV5-4, with a possible D match to TRBD2 (6 bases). The length of the CDR3 is 15 residues. CDR1 SGHNT and CDR2 YYREEE come from the germline V gene (reference sequence). DNA for the CDR3: TGTACCAGCAGCTTGGGGGGTAGTCAATCAGATACGCAGTATTTT. Encoded protein: CTSSLGGSQSDTQYF.

This clonotype was detected ten times or more. V usage is TRBV27 and J usage is TRBJ2-2; no firm D call. Germline-derived CDR1 and CDR2 are MNHEY and SMNVEV (reference sequence). V gave up 3 bases and J gave up 2 bases, with 1 base separating them. The CDR3 runs 12 residues. CDR3 region: CASSFNTGELFF. As DNA, the CDR3 is TGTGCCAGCAGTTTCAACACCGGGGAGCTGTTTTTT.

The chain couples TRBV4-1 to TRBJ1-5, with 8 bases lining up with TRBD1. The CDR3 has 16 amino acids. The V segment lost 3 bases and the J segment 3 bases; nucleotides outside the gene matches: 7. Germline assignment: CDR1 MGHRA and CDR2 YSYEKL. CDR3 amino acids: CASSQFQGANNQPQHF. The CDR3, as DNA: TGCGCCAGCAGCCAGTTCCAGGGGGCTAACAATCAGCCCCAGCATTTT.

The sample holds many counts of this clonotype. The rearrangement joins TRBV6-2 or TRBV6-3 to TRBJ2-3; TRBD2 is a possible D gene (6 bases). The germline V gene has CDR1 MNHEY and CDR2 SVGEGT. V gave up 5 bases and J gave up 2 bases, with 11 bases separating them. This CDR3 is 14 amino acids long. The CDR3 region has the DNA TGTGCCAGCAGTCGCGGGGCATACACAGATACGCAGTATTTT. Amino acid sequence: CASSRGAYTDTQYF.

This clonotype was found many times. It is unclear where the CDR3 begins or ends on the DNA, so no DNA is shown, and the CDR3 is as TCRdb lists it. The rearrangement joins TRBV27 to TRBJ2-5. Germline-derived CDR1 and CDR2 are MNHEY and SMNVEV (reference sequence). Ends included, the CDR3 has 12 residues. CDR3 region: CASSTSRETQYF.

At least ten counts were recorded for this clonotype. This sequence joins TRBV28 and TRBJ2-5; unclear D gene. V lost 4 bases and J 1 base, leaving 13 bases between the germline ends. This CDR3 is built from 15 residues. Germline CDR1 is MDHEN and CDR2 is SYDVKM. Written as DNA, the CDR3 is TGTGCCAGCAGTTATAGACTGGTCTTCCAAGAGACCCAGTACTTC. This gives the protein CASSYRLVFQETQYF.

The table lists this clonotype with a few counts. The chain carries TRBV20-1 and TRBJ2-7, with TRBD2 identical over 8 bases. The trim removed 5 bases at V and 7 bases at J, leaving 16 bases unmatched. CDR3 length: 15 amino acids. Germline V gene data show CDR1 as DFQATT and CDR2 as SNEGSKA (reference sequence). In DNA form, the CDR3 reads TGCAGTGCTTCAAAGACAGCGGGAGAGGCGGGGGAGCAGTACTTC. Translating gives CSASKTAGEAGEQYF.

In its sample, this clonotype was seen many times. The rearrangement joins TRBV7-2 to TRBJ2-7, with unresolved D. The V end lost 4 bases, the J end lost 0 bases, and 10 bases lay between the germline ends. Germline CDR1 SGHTA, CDR2 FQGNSA. The CDR3 contains 14 residues. Written as DNA, the CDR3 is TGTGCCAGCAGCTCCCAAGCCAGCTCCTACGAGCAGTACTTC. It encodes CASSSQASSYEQYF.

This clonotype was observed many times. V gene TRBV6-5 combines with J gene TRBJ2-7; 7 nucleotides align to TRBD1. Per germline, CDR1 MNHEY and CDR2 SVGAGI. This CDR3 is 19 amino acids long. J was trimmed by 3 bases and V by 3 bases; bases with no gene match: 20. DNA for the CDR3: TGTGCCAGCAGTTATCGATTGACAGGGCGGTCTTCAGGTGGCTACGAGCAGTACTTC. Its translation is CASSYRLTGRSSGGYEQYF.

This clonotype has ten or more counts. The CDR3 is CASSLNRGTDTQYF. The CDR3 bases are TGTGCCAGCAGTTTAAACAGGGGCACAGATACGCAGTATTTT. The chain has TRBV12-3 or TRBV12-4 and TRBJ2-3; D may be TRBD1 (6 bases). The CDR3 runs 14 residues. Trimming pared 2 bases from V and 1 base from J, leaving 7 bases between.

This chain connects TRBV7-8 to TRBJ1-5, with D tentatively TRBD1 (6 bases). The CDR3 has 15 residues. The ends were cut back, 1 base at V and 2 bases at J, with 9 bases in the middle. Germline assignment: CDR1 SGHVS and CDR2 FQNEAQ. The CDR3 spells CASSLDRAGNQPQHF. CDR3 coding DNA: TGTGCCAGCAGCTTAGACAGGGCTGGCAATCAGCCCCAGCATTTT. Supplemented by reference TRBV7-8 and TRBJ1-5, the full variable domain reads GAGVSQSPRYKVAKRGQDVALRCDPISGHVSLFWYQQALGQGPEFLTYFQNEAQLDKSGLPSDRFFAERPEGSVSTLKIQRTQQEDSAVYLCASSLDRAGNQPQHFGDGTRLSIL.

The rearrangement links TRBV5-1 to TRBJ2-7, with 7 bases fitting TRBD2. This CDR3 has 17 amino acids. J lost 3 bases, V lost 2 bases, and 14 bases had no gene match. Germline CDR1 reads SGHRS; CDR2 reads YFSETQ. The CDR3 is CASSFGLAEPTIYEQYF. CDR3 bases: TGCGCCAGCAGCTTTGGTCTAGCGGAGCCAACCATCTACGAGCAGTACTTC.

The CDR3 spells CASSRTSGRDTQYF. The CDR3 bases are TGTGCCAGCAGCCGGACTAGCGGGAGAGATACGCAGTATTTT. The rearrangement joins TRBV7-2 to TRBJ2-3, with 13 bases fitting TRBD2. Unmatched junction bases numbered 1, after V lost 5 bases and J lost 5 bases. This CDR3 is 14 amino acids long. Germline CDR1 reads SGHTA; CDR2 reads FQGNSA. The full variable domain, its missing parts supplied by reference TRBV7-2 and TRBJ2-3, is GAGVSQSPSNKVTEKGKDVELRCDPISGHTALYWYRQSLGQGLEFLIYFQGNSAPDKSGLPSDRFSAERTGGSVSTLTIQRTQQEDSAVYLCASSRTSGRDTQYFGPGTRLTVL.

In its sample, this clonotype was seen many times. V gene TRBV29-1 combines with J gene TRBJ1-1; 8 nucleotides agree with TRBD1. The J segment lost 3 bases and the V segment lost 6 bases, leaving 6 bases of the junction unmatched. From germline, CDR1 is SQVTM and CDR2 ANQGSEA. The CDR3 is 13 amino acids. CDR3 protein: CSVATGVYTEAFF. As DNA, the CDR3 is TGCAGCGTAGCGACAGGGGTTTACACTGAAGCTTTCTTT.

This clonotype was recorded a few times. The chain links TRBV7-9 to TRBJ1-3; no clear D gene. The V gene's germline CDR1 is SEHNR and CDR2 FQNEAQ (reference sequence). The germline V and J ends were trimmed by 5 bases and 2 bases, with 4 bases remaining between them. This CDR3 has 12 residues. CDR3 sequence: CASSLTGNTIYF. CDR3 DNA sequence: TGTGCCAGCAGCCTTACTGGAAACACCATATATTTT.

This clonotype has more than one count but fewer than ten. The J gene is TRBJ2-7, the V gene TRBV6-1; 9 positions match TRBD2. The ends lost 3 bases at V and 5 bases at J; junction bases unmatched: 11. The CDR3 is made up of 16 amino acids. Germline assignment: CDR1 MNHNS and CDR2 SASEGT. CDR3 sequence: CASSEVFRASGNEQYF. The CDR3 DNA reads TGTGCCAGCAGTGAGGTCTTCCGGGCTAGCGGGAACGAGCAGTACTTC.